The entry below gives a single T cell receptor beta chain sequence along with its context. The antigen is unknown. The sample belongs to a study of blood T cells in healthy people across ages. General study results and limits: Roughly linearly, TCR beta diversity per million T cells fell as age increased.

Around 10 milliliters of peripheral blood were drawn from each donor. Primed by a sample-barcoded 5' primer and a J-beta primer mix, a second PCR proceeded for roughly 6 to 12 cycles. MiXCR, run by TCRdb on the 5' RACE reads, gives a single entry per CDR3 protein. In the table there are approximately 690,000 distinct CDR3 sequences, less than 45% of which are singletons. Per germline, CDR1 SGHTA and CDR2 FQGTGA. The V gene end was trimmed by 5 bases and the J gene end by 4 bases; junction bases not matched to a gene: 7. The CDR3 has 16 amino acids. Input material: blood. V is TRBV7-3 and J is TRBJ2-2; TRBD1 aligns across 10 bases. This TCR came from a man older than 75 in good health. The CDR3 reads CASSLRQGAGTGELFF. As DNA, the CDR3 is TGTGCCAGCAGCCTACGACAGGGGGCGGGCACCGGGGAGCTGTTTTTT.